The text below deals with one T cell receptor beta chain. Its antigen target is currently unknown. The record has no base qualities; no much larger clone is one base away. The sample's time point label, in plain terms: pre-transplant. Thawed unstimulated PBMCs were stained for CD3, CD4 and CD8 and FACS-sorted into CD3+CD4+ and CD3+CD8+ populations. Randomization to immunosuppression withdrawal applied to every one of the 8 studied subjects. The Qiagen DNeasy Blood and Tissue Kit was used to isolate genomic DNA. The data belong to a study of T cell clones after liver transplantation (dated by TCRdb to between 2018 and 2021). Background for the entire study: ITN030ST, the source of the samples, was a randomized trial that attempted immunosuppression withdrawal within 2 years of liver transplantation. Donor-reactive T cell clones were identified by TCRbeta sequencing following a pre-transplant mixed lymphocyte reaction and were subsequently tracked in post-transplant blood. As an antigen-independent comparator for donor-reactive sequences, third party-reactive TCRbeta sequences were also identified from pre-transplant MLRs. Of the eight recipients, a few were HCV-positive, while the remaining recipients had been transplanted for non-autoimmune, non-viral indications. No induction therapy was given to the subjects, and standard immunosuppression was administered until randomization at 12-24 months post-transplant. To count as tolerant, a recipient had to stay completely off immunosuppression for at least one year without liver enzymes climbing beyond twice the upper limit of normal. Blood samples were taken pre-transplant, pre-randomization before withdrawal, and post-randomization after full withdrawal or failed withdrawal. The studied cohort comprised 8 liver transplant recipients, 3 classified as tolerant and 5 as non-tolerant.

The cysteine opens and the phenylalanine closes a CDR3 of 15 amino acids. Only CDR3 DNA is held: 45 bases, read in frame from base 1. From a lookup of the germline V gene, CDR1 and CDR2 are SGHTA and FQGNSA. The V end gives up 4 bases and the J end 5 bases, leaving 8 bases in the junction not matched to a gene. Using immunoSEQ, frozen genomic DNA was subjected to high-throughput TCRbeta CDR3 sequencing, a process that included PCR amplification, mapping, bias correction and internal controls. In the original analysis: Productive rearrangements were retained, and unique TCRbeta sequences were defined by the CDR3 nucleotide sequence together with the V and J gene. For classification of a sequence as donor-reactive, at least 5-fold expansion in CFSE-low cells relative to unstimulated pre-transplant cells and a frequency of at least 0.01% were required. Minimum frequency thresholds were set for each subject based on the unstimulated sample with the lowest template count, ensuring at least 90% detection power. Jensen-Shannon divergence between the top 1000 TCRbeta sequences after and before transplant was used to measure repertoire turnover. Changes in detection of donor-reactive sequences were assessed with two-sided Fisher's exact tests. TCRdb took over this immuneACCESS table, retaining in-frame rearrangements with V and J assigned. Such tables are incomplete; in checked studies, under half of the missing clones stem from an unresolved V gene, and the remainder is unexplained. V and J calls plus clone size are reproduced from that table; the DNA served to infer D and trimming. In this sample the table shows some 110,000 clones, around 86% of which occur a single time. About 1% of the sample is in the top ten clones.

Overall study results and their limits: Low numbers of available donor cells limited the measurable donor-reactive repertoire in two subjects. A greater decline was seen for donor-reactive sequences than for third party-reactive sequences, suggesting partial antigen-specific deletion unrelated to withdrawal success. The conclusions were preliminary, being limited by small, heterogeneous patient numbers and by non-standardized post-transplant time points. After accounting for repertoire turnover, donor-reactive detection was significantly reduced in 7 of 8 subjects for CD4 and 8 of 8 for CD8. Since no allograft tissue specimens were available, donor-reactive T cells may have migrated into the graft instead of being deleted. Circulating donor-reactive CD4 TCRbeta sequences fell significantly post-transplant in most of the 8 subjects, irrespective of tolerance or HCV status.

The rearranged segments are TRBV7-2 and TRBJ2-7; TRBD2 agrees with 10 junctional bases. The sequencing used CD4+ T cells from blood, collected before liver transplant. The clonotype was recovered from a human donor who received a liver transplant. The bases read TGTGCCAGCAGCTCCACTAAGCGGGGGGGCCACGAGCAGTACTTC. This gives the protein CASSSTKRGGHEQYF.